Included here is one T cell receptor beta chain sequence, with context. TCRdb keeps only in-frame clones here, not all; method: immunoSEQ multiplex PCR. The sample includes roughly 100,000 clones, approximately 95% of them seen just once. These data originate in a study of OX40 agonist ivuxolimab in advanced cancers. The overall study: Mean age around 60 years, range roughly 23 to 79; 82.7% male.

Germline values: CDR1 PRHDT, CDR2 FYEKMQ (reference sequence). The CDR3 spans 13 residues. The ends were cut back, 5 bases at V and 0 bases at J, with 7 bases in the middle. The receptor was derived from an adult with an advanced solid tumor such as melanoma, head and neck, liver or kidney cancer. The genes are TRBV13 and TRBJ1-1; possible D gene TRBD1, 5 bases. Sequencing was performed on CD4+ or CD8+ T cells sorted from blood, taken in a trial of the OX40 agonist ivuxolimab. CDR3 protein: CASSTGLNTEAFF. The CDR3 DNA sequence: TGTGCCAGCAGCACGGGACTGAACACTGAAGCTTTCTTT.